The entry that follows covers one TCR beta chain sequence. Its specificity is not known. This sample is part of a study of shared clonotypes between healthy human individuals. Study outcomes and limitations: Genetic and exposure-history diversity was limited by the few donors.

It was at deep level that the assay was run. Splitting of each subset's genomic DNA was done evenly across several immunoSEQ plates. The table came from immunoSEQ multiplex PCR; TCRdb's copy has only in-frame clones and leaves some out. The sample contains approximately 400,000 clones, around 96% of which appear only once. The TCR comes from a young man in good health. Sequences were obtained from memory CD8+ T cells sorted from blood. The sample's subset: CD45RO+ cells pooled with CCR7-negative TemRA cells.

CDR3: CASSFLDTPYEQYF. DNA of the CDR3: TGTGCCAGCAGTTTTTTGGACACCCCCTACGAGCAGTACTTC. J is TRBJ2-7 and V is TRBV27; weak D call: TRBD1 (5 bases). This CDR3 comprises 14 residues. V was clipped by 3 bases and J by 2 bases, with 11 bases between them. Germline V gene lookup returns CDR1 MNHEY and CDR2 SMNVEV (reference sequence).